This TCR beta chain was identified during a study of blood T cell repertoires in COVID-19. Background on the study: Italy, Spain and the United States were the sources of the convalescent and acute COVID-19 samples. Sources were T cells, B-cell-depleted T cells, or PBMCs; the material itself was cDNA or gDNA.

Trimming took 6 bases from V and 3 from J; bases not matched to a gene: 6. There are 14 residues in the CDR3. Germline CDR1 is MNHNY and CDR2 is SVGAGI (reference sequence). Per the authors' pipeline: By means of reference gene primer amplification, nucleated cell counts were estimated. Produced via immunoSEQ multiplex PCR; TCRdb's table is partial and in-frame only. That table supplies the V and J calls and clone size; D and trimming were determined from the DNA. Here the sample spans approximately 94,000 clones, approximately 86% being singletons. The chain combines TRBV6-6 with TRBJ2-7; TRBD1 aligns across 9 bases. Sequences were obtained from peripheral blood. The receptor comes from a man aged 50 or older with active or convalescent COVID-19. CDR3: CASRPGTGIYEQYF. The CDR3 DNA sequence: TGTGCCAGCAGACCCGGGACAGGGATCTACGAGCAGTACTTC.